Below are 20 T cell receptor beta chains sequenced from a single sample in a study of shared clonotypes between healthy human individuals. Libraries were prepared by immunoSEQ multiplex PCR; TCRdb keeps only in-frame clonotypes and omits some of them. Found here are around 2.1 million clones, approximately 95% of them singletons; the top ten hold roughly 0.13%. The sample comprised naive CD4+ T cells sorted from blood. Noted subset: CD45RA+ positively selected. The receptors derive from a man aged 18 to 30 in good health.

This CDR3 is CASQTGAHTEAFF. In DNA form, the CDR3 reads TGTGCCAGCCAGACAGGGGCACACACTGAAGCTTTCTTT. V gene TRBV7-2 combines with J gene TRBJ1-1, with 8 bases matching TRBD1. The CDR3 covers 13 residues. V shed 8 bases and J 3 bases; nucleotides not matched to a gene: 5. From germline, CDR1 is SGHTA and CDR2 FQGNSA.

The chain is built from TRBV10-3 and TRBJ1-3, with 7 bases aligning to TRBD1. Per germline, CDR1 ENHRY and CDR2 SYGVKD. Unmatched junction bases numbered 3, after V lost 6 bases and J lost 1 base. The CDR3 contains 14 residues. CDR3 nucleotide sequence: TGTGCCATCAGCCCGGGACAGTCTGGAAACACCATATATTTT. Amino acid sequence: CAISPGQSGNTIYF.

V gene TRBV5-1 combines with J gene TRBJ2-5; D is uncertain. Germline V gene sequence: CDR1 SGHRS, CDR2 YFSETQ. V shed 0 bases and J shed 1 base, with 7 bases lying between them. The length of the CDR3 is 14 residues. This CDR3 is CASSLGKSQETQYF. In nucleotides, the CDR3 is TGCGCCAGCAGCTTGGGAAAAAGCCAAGAGACCCAGTACTTC.

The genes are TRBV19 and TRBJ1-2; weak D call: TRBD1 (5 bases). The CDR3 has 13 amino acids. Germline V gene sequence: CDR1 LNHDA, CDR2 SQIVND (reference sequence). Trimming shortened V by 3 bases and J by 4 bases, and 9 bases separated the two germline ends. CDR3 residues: CASSIDSSYGYTF. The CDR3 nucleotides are TGTGCCAGTAGTATTGACAGTTCCTATGGCTACACCTTC.

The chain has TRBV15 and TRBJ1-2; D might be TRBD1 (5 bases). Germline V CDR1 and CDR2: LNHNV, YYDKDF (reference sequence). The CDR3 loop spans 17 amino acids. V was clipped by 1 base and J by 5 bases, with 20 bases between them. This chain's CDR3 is CATSRGRDGHNFYGYTF. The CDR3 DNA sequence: TGTGCCACCAGCAGAGGCCGGGACGGACATAATTTTTATGGCTACACCTTC.

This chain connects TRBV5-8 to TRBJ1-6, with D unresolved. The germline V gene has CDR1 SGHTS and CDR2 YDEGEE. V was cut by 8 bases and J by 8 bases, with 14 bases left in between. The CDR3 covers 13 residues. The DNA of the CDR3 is TGTGCCAGTGAAACGATACAGCATTCACCCCTCCACTTT. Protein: CASETIQHSPLHF.

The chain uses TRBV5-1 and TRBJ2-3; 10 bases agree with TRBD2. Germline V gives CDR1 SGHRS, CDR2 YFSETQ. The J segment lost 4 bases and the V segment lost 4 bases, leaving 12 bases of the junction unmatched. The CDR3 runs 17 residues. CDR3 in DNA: TGCGCCAGCAGCCTCGGGAGTAGCGGGGGGAGCGCAGATACGCAGTATTTT. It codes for CASSLGSSGGSADTQYF. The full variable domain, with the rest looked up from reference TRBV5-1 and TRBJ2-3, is KAGVTQTPRYLIKTRGQQVTLSCSPISGHRSVSWYQQTPGQGLQFLFEYFSETQRNKGNFPGRFSGRQFSNSRSEMNVSTLELGDSALYLCASSLGSSGGSADTQYFGPGTRLTVL.

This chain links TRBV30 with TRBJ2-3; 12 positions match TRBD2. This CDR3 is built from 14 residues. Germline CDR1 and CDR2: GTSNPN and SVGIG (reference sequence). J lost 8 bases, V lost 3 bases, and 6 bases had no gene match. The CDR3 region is CAWRTSGGPGTQYF. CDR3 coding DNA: TGTGCCTGGAGGACTAGCGGGGGACCCGGTACGCAGTATTTT.

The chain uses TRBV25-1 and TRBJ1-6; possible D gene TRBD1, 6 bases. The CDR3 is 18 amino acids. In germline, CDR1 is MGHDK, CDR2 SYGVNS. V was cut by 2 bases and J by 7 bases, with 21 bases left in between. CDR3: CASSEEQGQYPPNSPLHF. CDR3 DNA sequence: TGTGCCAGCAGTGAAGAACAGGGCCAGTATCCACCCAATTCACCCCTCCACTTT.

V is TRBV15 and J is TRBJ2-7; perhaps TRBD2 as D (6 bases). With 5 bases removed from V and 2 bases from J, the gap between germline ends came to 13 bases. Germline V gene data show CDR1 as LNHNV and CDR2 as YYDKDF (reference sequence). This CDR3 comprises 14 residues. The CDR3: CATSSSGGPYEQYF. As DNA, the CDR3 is TGTGCCACCAGCTCCAGCGGAGGGCCCTACGAGCAGTACTTC.

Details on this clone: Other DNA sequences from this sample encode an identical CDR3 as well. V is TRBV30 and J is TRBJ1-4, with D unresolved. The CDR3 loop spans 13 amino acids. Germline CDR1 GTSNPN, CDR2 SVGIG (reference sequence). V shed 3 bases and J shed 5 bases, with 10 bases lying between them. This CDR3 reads CAWSGRLNEKLFF. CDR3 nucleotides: TGTGCCTGGAGCGGCAGGCTAAATGAAAAACTGTTTTTT. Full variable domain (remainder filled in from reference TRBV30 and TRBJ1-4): SQTIHQWPATLVQPVGSPLSLECTVEGTSNPNLYWYRQAAGRGLQLLFYSVGIGQISSEVPQNLSASRPQDRQFILSSKKLLLSDSGFYLCAWSGRLNEKLFFGSGTQLSVL.

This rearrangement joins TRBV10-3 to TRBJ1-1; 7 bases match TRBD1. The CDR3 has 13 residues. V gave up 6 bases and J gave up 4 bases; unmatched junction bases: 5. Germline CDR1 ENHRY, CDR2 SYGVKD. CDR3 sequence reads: CAISPQGPTEAFF. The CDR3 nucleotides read TGTGCCATCAGCCCACAGGGGCCCACTGAAGCTTTCTTT.

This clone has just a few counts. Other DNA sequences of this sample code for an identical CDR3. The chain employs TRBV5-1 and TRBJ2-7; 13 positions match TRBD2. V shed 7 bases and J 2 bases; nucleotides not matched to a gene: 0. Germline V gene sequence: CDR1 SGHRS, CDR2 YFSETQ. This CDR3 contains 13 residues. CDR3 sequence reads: CASGTSGTYEQYF. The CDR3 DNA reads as TGCGCCAGCGGGACTAGCGGGACCTACGAGCAGTACTTC.

The CDR3: CAWRTGGSEQYF. The CDR3 coding sequence is TGTGCCTGGAGGACGGGAGGGAGCGAGCAGTACTTC. The chain employs TRBV30 and TRBJ2-7; 8 positions agree with TRBD2. V trimming: 3 bases; J trimming: 6 bases; junction bases outside the gene matches: 4. From germline, CDR1 is GTSNPN and CDR2 SVGIG (reference sequence). The CDR3 totals 12 residues.

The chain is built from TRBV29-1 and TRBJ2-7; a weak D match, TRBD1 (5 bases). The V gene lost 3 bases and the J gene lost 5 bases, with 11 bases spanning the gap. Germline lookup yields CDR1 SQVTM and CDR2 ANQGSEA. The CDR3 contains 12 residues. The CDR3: CSVDWGPNEQYF. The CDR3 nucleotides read TGCAGCGTTGATTGGGGCCCCAACGAGCAGTACTTC.

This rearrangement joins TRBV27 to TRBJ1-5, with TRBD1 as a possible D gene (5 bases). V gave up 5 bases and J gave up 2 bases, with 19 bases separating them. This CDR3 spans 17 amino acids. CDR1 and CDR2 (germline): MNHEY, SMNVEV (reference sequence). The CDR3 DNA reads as TGTGCCAGCAGTCCGAACCCGGGGACGGTAGGCAATCAGCCCCAGCATTTT. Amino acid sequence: CASSPNPGTVGNQPQHF.

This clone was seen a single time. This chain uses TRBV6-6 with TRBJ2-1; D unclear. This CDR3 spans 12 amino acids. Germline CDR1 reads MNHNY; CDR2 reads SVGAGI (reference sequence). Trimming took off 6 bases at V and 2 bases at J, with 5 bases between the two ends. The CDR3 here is CASSSTYNEQFF. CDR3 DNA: TGTGCCAGCAGCAGCACCTACAATGAGCAGTTCTTC.

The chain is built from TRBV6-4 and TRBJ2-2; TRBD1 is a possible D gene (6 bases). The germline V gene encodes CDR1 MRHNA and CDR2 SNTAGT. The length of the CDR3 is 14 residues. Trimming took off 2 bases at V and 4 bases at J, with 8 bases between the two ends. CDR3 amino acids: CASSDQGTTGELFF. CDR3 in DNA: TGTGCCAGCAGTGACCAGGGGACCACCGGGGAGCTGTTTTTT.

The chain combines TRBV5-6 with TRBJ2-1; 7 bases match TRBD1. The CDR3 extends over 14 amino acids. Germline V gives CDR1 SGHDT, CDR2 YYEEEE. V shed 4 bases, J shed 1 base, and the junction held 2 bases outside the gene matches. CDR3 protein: CASSKTGSYNEQFF. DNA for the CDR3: TGTGCCAGCAGCAAGACAGGGTCCTACAATGAGCAGTTCTTC.

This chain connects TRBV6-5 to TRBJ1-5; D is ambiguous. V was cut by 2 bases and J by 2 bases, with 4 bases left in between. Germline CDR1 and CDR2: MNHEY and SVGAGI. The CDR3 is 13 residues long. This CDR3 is CASSYEGNQPQHF. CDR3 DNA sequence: TGTGCCAGCAGTTACGAGGGCAATCAGCCCCAGCATTTT.